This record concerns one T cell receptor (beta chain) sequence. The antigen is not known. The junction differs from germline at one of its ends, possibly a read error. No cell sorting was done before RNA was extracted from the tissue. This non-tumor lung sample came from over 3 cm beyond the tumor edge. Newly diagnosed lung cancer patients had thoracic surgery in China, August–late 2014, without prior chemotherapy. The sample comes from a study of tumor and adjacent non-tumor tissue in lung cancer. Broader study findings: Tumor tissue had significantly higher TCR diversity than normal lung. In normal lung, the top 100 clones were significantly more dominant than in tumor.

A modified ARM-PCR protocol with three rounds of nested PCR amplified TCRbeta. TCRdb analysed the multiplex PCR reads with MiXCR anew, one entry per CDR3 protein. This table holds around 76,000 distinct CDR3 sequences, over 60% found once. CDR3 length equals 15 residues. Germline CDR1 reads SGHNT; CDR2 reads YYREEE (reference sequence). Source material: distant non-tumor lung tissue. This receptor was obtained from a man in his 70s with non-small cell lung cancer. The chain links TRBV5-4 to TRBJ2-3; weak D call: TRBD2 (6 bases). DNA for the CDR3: TGTGCCAGCCGCTTGGTCGGGGGATTTACAGATACGCCGTATTTT. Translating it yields CASRLVGGFTDTPYF.